These 28 T cell receptor beta chains originate from one sample sequenced in a study of human T cells and chemical hapten exposure. TCRdb re-called the RACE reads through MiXCR, storing one row per CDR3 protein. The repertoire holds about 46,000 distinct CDR3 sequences, with around 4.5% as singletons. Time point reported: healthy volunteer bleed at 2 weeks. Unfractionated whole blood served as the source for total RNA extraction. Sequenced input: whole blood. The receptors come from a female donor in good health. Some clones in this sample may be carry-over from other donors' samples.

This clonotype was counted at least ten times. The genes are TRBV29-1 and TRBJ1-1, with D unresolved. The ends were cut back, 0 bases at V and 0 bases at J, with 11 bases in the middle. Germline CDR1 is SQVTM and CDR2 is ANQGSEA. The CDR3 consists of 15 residues. The CDR3 sequence: CSVEDLGHMNTEAFF. CDR3 DNA sequence: TGCAGCGTTGAAGATCTAGGTCACATGAACACTGAAGCTTTCTTT. Variable domain in full (rest from reference TRBV29-1 and TRBJ1-1): SAVISQKPSRDICQRGTSLTIQCQVDSQVTMMFWYRQQPGQSLTLIATANQGSEATYESGFVIDKFPISRPNLTFSTLTVSNMSPEDSSIYLCSVEDLGHMNTEAFFGQGTRLTVV.

This clonotype was observed many times. The chain carries TRBV6-5 and TRBJ2-2; D unresolved. This CDR3 contains 15 residues. The V gene's germline CDR1 is MNHEY and CDR2 SVGAGI. Trimming left V 6 bases short and J 4 bases short, with 15 bases between. The CDR3 DNA is TGTGCCAGCAGCCAGACCTCACCCGGCACCGGGGAGCTGTTTTTT. This encodes CASSQTSPGTGELFF.

This clonotype came up many times. The chain carries TRBV20-1 and TRBJ2-1, with D hard to call. V was cut by 0 bases and J by 7 bases, with 10 bases left in between. This CDR3 is 13 amino acids long. Germline lookup yields CDR1 DFQATT and CDR2 SNEGSKA (reference sequence). The CDR3 nucleotides read TGCAGTGCTAGAGACCCCACCCCGAATGAGCAGTTCTTC. Amino acids: CSARDPTPNEQFF.

Ten or more counts support this clonotype. The J gene is TRBJ1-3, the V gene TRBV25-1, with D hard to call. The V and J ends lost 7 bases and 0 bases respectively, with 7 bases between them. The germline V gene has CDR1 MGHDK and CDR2 SYGVNS. This CDR3 has 13 residues. The CDR3 spells CASTPYSGNTIYF. CDR3 nucleotide sequence: TGTGCCAGCACCCCATACTCTGGAAACACCATATATTTT. Looking up the rest from reference TRBV25-1 and TRBJ1-3 gives the full variable domain: EADIYQTPRYLVIGTGKKITLECSQTMGHDKMYWYQQDPGMELHLIHYSYGVNSTEKGDLSSESTVSRIRTEHFPLTLESARPSHTSQYLCASTPYSGNTIYFGEGSWLTVV.

This clonotype was observed at least ten times. The rearrangement joins TRBV15 to TRBJ1-4, with unresolved D. V was clipped by 1 base and J by 3 bases, with 9 bases between them. The V gene's germline CDR1 is LNHNV and CDR2 YYDKDF (reference sequence). The CDR3 has 15 amino acids. Here the CDR3 DNA reads TGTGCCACCAGCAGAGCATCCTCGGCTAATGAAAAACTGTTTTTT. This codes for CATSRASSANEKLFF. The whole variable domain, remainder taken from reference TRBV15 and TRBJ1-4, is DAMVIQNPRYQVTQFGKPVTLSCSQTLNHNVMYWYQQKSSQAPKLLFHYYDKDFNNEADTPDNFQSRRPNTSFCFLDIRSPGLGDTAMYLCATSRASSANEKLFFGSGTQLSVL.

This clonotype has more than one count but fewer than ten. The chain combines TRBV7-8 with TRBJ1-4, with 9 bases that match TRBD1. The CDR3 length is 15 residues. The J segment lost 2 bases and the V segment lost 5 bases, leaving 3 bases of the junction unmatched. Germline V gene lookup returns CDR1 SGHVS and CDR2 FQNEAQ. CDR3 region: CASSPDRGTNEKLFF. CDR3 in DNA: TGTGCCAGCAGCCCAGACAGGGGGACTAATGAAAAACTGTTTTTT.

In this sample, this clonotype turned up many times. V is TRBV7-9 and J is TRBJ2-7; D ambiguous. In germline, CDR1 is SEHNR, CDR2 FQNEAQ (reference sequence). V shed 0 bases and J shed 3 bases, with 6 bases lying between them. CDR3 size: 13 residues. CDR3 sequence: CASSLAEDYEQYF. DNA for the CDR3: TGTGCCAGCAGCTTAGCGGAAGACTACGAGCAGTACTTC.

At least ten counts were recorded for this clonotype. The chain employs TRBV5-5 and TRBJ2-3, with 10 bases lining up with TRBD2. The V segment lost 0 bases and the J segment 8 bases; nucleotides outside the gene matches: 6. The CDR3 runs 15 residues. Per the germline V gene, CDR1 is SGHKS and CDR2 is YYEKEE (reference sequence). The CDR3 region is CASSLALAGKSTQYF. DNA for the CDR3: TGTGCCAGCAGCTTGGCACTAGCGGGGAAGTCTACGCAGTATTTT.

Many counts were recorded for this clonotype. The chain employs TRBV25-1 and TRBJ2-5; the D is unclear. CDR1 and CDR2 from the germline V gene are MGHDK and SYGVNS. V lost 8 bases and J 5 bases, leaving 15 bases between the germline ends. The CDR3 spans 13 residues. The CDR3 spells CASGIGGLETQYF. The DNA of the CDR3 is TGTGCCAGCGGAATCGGCGGCCTGGAGACCCAGTACTTC.

Only a few counts were recorded for this clonotype. The chain uses TRBV7-9 and TRBJ2-1; the match to TRBD2 covers 11 bases. The germline V gene encodes CDR1 SEHNR and CDR2 FQNEAQ (reference sequence). The CDR3 consists of 16 residues. V lost 3 bases and J lost 5; bases outside the gene matches: 6. CDR3: CASSFPGLAADNEQFF. The CDR3 nucleotides are TGTGCCAGCAGCTTTCCGGGACTAGCGGCGGACAATGAGCAGTTCTTC.

This clonotype was seen at least ten times. The chain employs TRBV7-8 and TRBJ1-1, with a weak D call TRBD1 (5 bases). Trimming took off 6 bases at V and 7 bases at J, with 15 bases between the two ends. This CDR3 region has 13 residues. CDR1 and CDR2 (germline): SGHVS, FQNEAQ. The CDR3 bases are TGTGCCAGCAGACAAGCCAGGGAAGGTGAAGCTTTCTTT. It encodes CASRQAREGEAFF.

This clonotype turned up a few times. This chain connects TRBV6-2 or TRBV6-3 to TRBJ1-4; D is perhaps TRBD1 (5 bases). V was pared by 2 bases and J by 4 bases, with 8 bases between. Germline loops: CDR1 MNHEY, CDR2 SVGEGT. The CDR3 is 14 amino acids. The CDR3 region has the DNA TGTGCCAGCAGTTACGGGGGTCTTAATGAAAAACTGTTTTTT. Encoded protein: CASSYGGLNEKLFF.

Many counts were recorded for this clonotype. The chain employs TRBV20-1 and TRBJ1-2; TRBD1 might be the D (6 bases). The CDR3 covers 13 residues. Germline V gene data show CDR1 as DFQATT and CDR2 as SNEGSKA (reference sequence). With 5 bases removed from V and 3 bases from J, the gap between germline ends came to 13 bases. CDR3 bases: TGCAGTGCTCGCACCGGGGGCTACTATGGCTACACCTTC. This gives the protein CSARTGGYYGYTF.

This clonotype has a count of ten or more. This chain connects TRBV28 to TRBJ1-1, with 7 bases identical to TRBD1. Trimming removed 2 bases from V and 0 bases from J; junction bases left unmatched: 0. The CDR3 spans 14 residues. Germline V gene lookup returns CDR1 MDHEN and CDR2 SYDVKM. CDR3 protein: CASSLGTVNTEAFF. The CDR3 nucleotides are TGTGCCAGCAGTTTAGGGACAGTGAACACTGAAGCTTTCTTT. Full variable domain (outside the CDR3, taken from reference TRBV28 and TRBJ1-1): DVKVTQSSRYLVKRTGEKVFLECVQDMDHENMFWYRQDPGLGLRLIYFSYDVKMKEKGDIPEGYSVSREKKERFSLILESASTNQTSMYLCASSLGTVNTEAFFGQGTRLTVV.

A few counts support this clonotype. The rearrangement joins TRBV7-7 to TRBJ2-5, with D possibly being TRBD1 (6 bases). V lost 5 bases and J lost 0, with 13 bases in between. This CDR3 region has 15 residues. Germline CDR1 is SSHAT and CDR2 is FNYEAQ (reference sequence). CDR3 in amino acids: CASSQSGHHQETQYF. The CDR3 coding sequence is TGTGCCAGCAGCCAGTCGGGACACCACCAAGAGACCCAGTACTTC.

This clonotype came up many times. The chain joins TRBV27 to TRBJ2-7, with D possibly TRBD1 on 6 matching bases. CDR3 length: 14 residues. The germline V gene encodes CDR1 MNHEY and CDR2 SMNVEV (reference sequence). Trimming removed 6 bases at V and 3 bases at J, with 15 bases between. The CDR3 spells CASRPRTVSYEQYF. CDR3 DNA: TGTGCCAGCAGACCTAGGACAGTAAGCTACGAGCAGTACTTC.

This clonotype was seen repeatedly, ten times or more. V and J are TRBV24-1 and TRBJ2-3; D perhaps matches TRBD1 (5 bases). Trimming took 6 bases from V and 0 from J, leaving 9 bases between them. Germline V gene lookup returns CDR1 KGHDR and CDR2 SFDVKD. CDR3 length: 14 amino acids. The CDR3 region has the DNA TGTGCCACCAGTCCAAGGGGAAGCACAGATACGCAGTATTTT. It translates to CATSPRGSTDTQYF.

This clonotype was found many times. V is TRBV6-5 and J is TRBJ1-1, with a possible D match to TRBD1 (6 bases). CDR1 is MNHEY and CDR2 is SVGAGI in the germline V gene. V lost 7 bases, J lost 9 bases, and 18 bases lay in between. This CDR3 comprises 13 residues. CDR3 DNA sequence: TGTGCCAGCACCTTACAGGGAGGAGCCAAAGCTTTCTTT. This sequence encodes CASTLQGGAKAFF.

Only a few counts were recorded for this clonotype. The rearrangement joins TRBV5-4 to TRBJ2-7, with D tentatively TRBD1 (5 bases). V lost 4 bases, J lost 1 base, and 12 bases lay in between. The CDR3 is 14 residues long. Germline-derived CDR1 and CDR2 are SGHNT and YYREEE (reference sequence). The chain's CDR3 is CASSKTQGSYEQYF. CDR3 nucleotide sequence: TGTGCCAGCAGCAAAACCCAGGGTTCCTACGAGCAGTACTTC. Full variable domain (missing parts from reference TRBV5-4 and TRBJ2-7): ETGVTQSPTHLIKTRGQQVTLRCSSQSGHNTVSWYQQALGQGPQFIFQYYREEENGRGNFPPRFSGLQFPNYSSELNVNALELDDSALYLCASSKTQGSYEQYFGPGTRLTVT.

This clonotype showed up many times. The chain uses TRBV2 and TRBJ2-7; 9 positions agree with TRBD2. V dropped 1 base and J dropped 3; count of bases not matched to a gene: 4. This CDR3 spans 15 amino acids. In germline, CDR1 is SNHLY, CDR2 FYNNEI. CDR3 coding DNA: TGTGCCAGCAGTGAAGGTCTAGCGGGGAACTACGAGCAGTACTTC. Translation: CASSEGLAGNYEQYF. The variable domain in full, completed from reference TRBV2 and TRBJ2-7, reads EPEVTQTPSHQVTQMGQEVILRCVPISNHLYFYWYRQILGQKVEFLVSFYNNEISEKSEIFDDQFSVERPDGSNFTLKIRSTKLEDSAMYFCASSEGLAGNYEQYFGPGTRLTVT.

This clonotype was seen many times. The V and J genes are TRBV28 and TRBJ1-5; D call uncertain. The germline gives CDR1 MDHEN, CDR2 SYDVKM. V dropped 6 bases and J dropped 0 bases, with 12 bases sitting between them. CDR3 length: 15 residues. The CDR3 DNA reads as TGTGCCAGCAGCTACAGCCTGTATAGCAATCAGCCCCAGCATTTT. It yields the protein CASSYSLYSNQPQHF.

The rearrangement joins TRBV24-1 to TRBJ2-3; D may be TRBD2 (6 bases). The V and J ends lost 5 bases and 5 bases respectively, with 10 bases between them. The CDR3 has 13 amino acids. Per germline, CDR1 KGHDR and CDR2 SFDVKD. In nucleotides, the CDR3 is TGTGCCACCAGTGGCGGGGTGGAAGATACGCAGTATTTT. Translated: CATSGGVEDTQYF.

This clonotype appeared a few times. The CDR3 here is CASSYRQGRMNTEAFF. CDR3 coding DNA: TGTGCCAGCAGCTATAGGCAGGGCAGGATGAACACTGAAGCTTTCTTT. The gene calls are TRBV6-2 or TRBV6-3 and TRBJ1-1; perhaps TRBD1 as D (5 bases). Germline V gives CDR1 MNHEY, CDR2 SVGEGT. Trimming removed 6 bases at V and 0 bases at J, with 17 bases between. The CDR3 is 16 residues long.

The sample holds many counts of this clonotype. The chain couples TRBV29-1 to TRBJ2-6, with TRBD1 matching over 7 bases. The CDR3 runs to 17 residues. Germline CDR1 SQVTM, CDR2 ANQGSEA. V lost 6 bases and J lost 0; bases outside the gene matches: 11. CDR3 nucleotide sequence: TGCAGCGTCCTAGGGACAGTATATAGCTCTGGGGCCAACGTCCTGACTTTC. It is translated as CSVLGTVYSSGANVLTF. Together with reference TRBV29-1 and TRBJ2-6, the CDR3 gives the full variable domain: SAVISQKPSRDICQRGTSLTIQCQVDSQVTMMFWYRQQPGQSLTLIATANQGSEATYESGFVIDKFPISRPNLTFSTLTVSNMSPEDSSIYLCSVLGTVYSSGANVLTFGAGSRLTVL.

This clonotype has ten or more counts. The gene calls are TRBV20-1 and TRBJ2-1; 11 nucleotides match TRBD2. Trimming at V came to 2 bases and at J to 9 bases, leaving 6 bases not matched to a gene. Per the germline V gene, CDR1 is DFQATT and CDR2 is SNEGSKA (reference sequence). The CDR3 runs to 14 residues. CDR3 protein: CSARTSSGGFEQFF. CDR3 bases: TGCAGTGCTAGAACGTCTAGCGGGGGGTTTGAGCAGTTCTTC.

This clonotype came up many times. The rearrangement links TRBV5-1 to TRBJ2-7, with D perhaps TRBD1 or TRBD2 (5 bases each). V was trimmed by 2 bases and J by 3 bases, leaving 12 bases between them. The CDR3 has 14 residues. Germline values: CDR1 SGHRS, CDR2 YFSETQ. CDR3 sequence reads: CASSLRDGDYEQYF. The DNA of the CDR3 is TGCGCCAGCAGCTTAAGGGACGGGGACTACGAGCAGTACTTC. Using reference TRBV5-1 and TRBJ2-7 for the parts outside the CDR3, the full variable domain is KAGVTQTPRYLIKTRGQQVTLSCSPISGHRSVSWYQQTPGQGLQFLFEYFSETQRNKGNFPGRFSGRQFSNSRSEMNVSTLELGDSALYLCASSLRDGDYEQYFGPGTRLTVT.

The sample holds many counts of this clonotype. This chain connects TRBV6-6 to TRBJ2-7, with TRBD1 identical over 7 bases. Losses at the gene ends were 8 bases for V and 3 bases for J; bases not matched to a gene: 13. This CDR3 comprises 15 residues. In germline, CDR1 is MNHNY, CDR2 SVGAGI (reference sequence). The CDR3 loop reads CASCLTGTDYYEQYF. Here the CDR3 DNA reads TGTGCCAGCTGTCTGACCGGGACAGACTACTACGAGCAGTACTTC.

This clonotype was counted at least ten times. This chain joins TRBV27 and TRBJ2-7; a possible D gene is TRBD1 (6 bases). The CDR3 spans 14 residues. V lost 6 bases and J lost 4, with 16 bases in between. Germline V gene lookup returns CDR1 MNHEY and CDR2 SMNVEV (reference sequence). CDR3 protein: CASSQGPRSYEQYF. Here the CDR3 DNA reads TGTGCCAGCAGCCAGGGGCCGCGCTCTTACGAGCAGTACTTC.